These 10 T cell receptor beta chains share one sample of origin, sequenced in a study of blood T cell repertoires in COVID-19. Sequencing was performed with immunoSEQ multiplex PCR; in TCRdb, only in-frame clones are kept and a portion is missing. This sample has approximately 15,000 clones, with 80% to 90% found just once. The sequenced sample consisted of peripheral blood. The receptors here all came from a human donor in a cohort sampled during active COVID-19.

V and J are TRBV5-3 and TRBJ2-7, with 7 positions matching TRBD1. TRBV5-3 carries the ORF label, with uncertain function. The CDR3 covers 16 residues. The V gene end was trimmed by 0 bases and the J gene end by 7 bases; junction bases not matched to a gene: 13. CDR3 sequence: CARSLALDRWGEEQYF. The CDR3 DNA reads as TGTGCCAGAAGCTTGGCCCTGGACAGGTGGGGTGAGGAGCAGTACTTC.

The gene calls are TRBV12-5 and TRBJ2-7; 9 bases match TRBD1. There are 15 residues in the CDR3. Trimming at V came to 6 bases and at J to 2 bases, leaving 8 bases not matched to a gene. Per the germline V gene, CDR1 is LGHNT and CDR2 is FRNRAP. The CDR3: CASGDSGQGTYEQYF. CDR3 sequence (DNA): TGTGCTAGTGGAGACTCAGGACAGGGGACCTACGAGCAGTACTTC.

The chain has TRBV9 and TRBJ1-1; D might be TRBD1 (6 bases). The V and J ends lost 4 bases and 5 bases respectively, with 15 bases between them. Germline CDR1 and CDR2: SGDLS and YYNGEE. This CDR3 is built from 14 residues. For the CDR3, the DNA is TGTGCCAGCAGCCCTAGTAGCACAGGGACTGAAGCTTTCTTT. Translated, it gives CASSPSSTGTEAFF.

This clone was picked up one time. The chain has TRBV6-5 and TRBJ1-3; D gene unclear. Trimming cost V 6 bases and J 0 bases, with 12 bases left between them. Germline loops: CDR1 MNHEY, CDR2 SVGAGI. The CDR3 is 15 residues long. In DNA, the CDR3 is TGTGCCAGCAGATTGGACGGACTCTCTGGAAACACCATATATTTT. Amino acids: CASRLDGLSGNTIYF.

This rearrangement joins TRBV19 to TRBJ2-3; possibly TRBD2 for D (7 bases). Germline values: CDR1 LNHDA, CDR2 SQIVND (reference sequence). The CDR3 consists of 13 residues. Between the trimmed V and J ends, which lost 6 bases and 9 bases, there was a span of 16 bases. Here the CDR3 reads CASREGGRGTQYF. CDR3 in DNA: TGTGCCAGTAGGGAGGGGGGGAGAGGGACGCAGTATTTT.

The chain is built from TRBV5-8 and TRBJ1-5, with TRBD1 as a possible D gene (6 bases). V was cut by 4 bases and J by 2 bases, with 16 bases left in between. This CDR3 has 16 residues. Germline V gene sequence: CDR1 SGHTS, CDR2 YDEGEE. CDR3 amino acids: CASSDTGRGGNQPQHF. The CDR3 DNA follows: TGTGCCAGCAGCGATACAGGGAGAGGGGGCAATCAGCCCCAGCATTTT.

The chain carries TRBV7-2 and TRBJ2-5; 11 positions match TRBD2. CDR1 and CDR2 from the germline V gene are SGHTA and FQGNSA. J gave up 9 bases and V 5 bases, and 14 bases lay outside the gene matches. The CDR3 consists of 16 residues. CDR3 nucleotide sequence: TGTGCCAGCAGCCCCCGTGGTAGCGGGGGGGCCGGGGCCCAGTACTTC. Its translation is CASSPRGSGGAGAQYF.

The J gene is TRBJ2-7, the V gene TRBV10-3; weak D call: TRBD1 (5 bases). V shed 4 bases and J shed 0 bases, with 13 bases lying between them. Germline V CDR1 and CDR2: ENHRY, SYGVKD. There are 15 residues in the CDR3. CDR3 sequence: CAISGKGDISYEQYF. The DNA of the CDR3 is TGTGCCATCAGTGGAAAAGGGGATATCTCCTACGAGCAGTACTTC.

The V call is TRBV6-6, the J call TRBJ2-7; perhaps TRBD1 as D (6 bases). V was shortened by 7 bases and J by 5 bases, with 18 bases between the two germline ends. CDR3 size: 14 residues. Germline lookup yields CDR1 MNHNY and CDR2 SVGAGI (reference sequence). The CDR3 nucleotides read TGTGCCAGCAATGGACAGTCAGGCAGGAACGAGCAGTACTTC. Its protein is CASNGQSGRNEQYF.

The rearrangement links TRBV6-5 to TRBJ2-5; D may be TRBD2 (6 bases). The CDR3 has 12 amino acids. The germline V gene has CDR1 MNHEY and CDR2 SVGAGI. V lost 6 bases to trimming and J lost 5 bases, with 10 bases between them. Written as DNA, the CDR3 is TGTGCCAGCAGACGGGCGGGGGAGACCCAGTACTTC. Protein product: CASRRAGETQYF.